One and the same sample provided the 10 T cell receptor beta chains below, sequenced in a study of cytomegalovirus exposure and HLA in healthy donors. Use of 60 Vbeta and 13 Jbeta primers characterized the PCR. TCRdb keeps only in-frame clones here, not all; method: immunoSEQ multiplex PCR. Here the sample spans around 200,000 clones, 75% to 80% being singletons. The sample consisted of PBMCs. All receptors come from a male donor in good health and CMV-seronegative.

This chain uses TRBV2 with TRBJ2-1; TRBD1 agrees at 8 bases. Germline V gene sequence: CDR1 SNHLY, CDR2 FYNNEI. This CDR3 spans 15 amino acids. J was trimmed by 5 bases and V by 4 bases; bases with no gene match: 7. The DNA for the CDR3 is TGTGCCAGCAGTGCTGACAGGGGTTTCAACAATGAGCAGTTCTTC. Its protein product is CASSADRGFNNEQFF.

V gene TRBV7-9 combines with J gene TRBJ1-2; no definite D call. The CDR3 has 15 amino acids. V shed 6 bases and J shed 3 bases, with 17 bases lying between them. The germline V gene encodes CDR1 SEHNR and CDR2 FQNEAQ (reference sequence). The CDR3 DNA reads TGTGCCAGCAGGAAAAACTCCGCTACCCACTATGGCTACACCTTC. This codes for CASRKNSATHYGYTF.

This clone was counted a few times. The chain joins TRBV27 to TRBJ2-2; 9 bases align to TRBD2. CDR1 and CDR2 from the germline V gene are MNHEY and SMNVEV (reference sequence). This CDR3 is 17 amino acids long. After removal of 3 bases from V and 4 bases from J, the junction contained 9 bases not matched to a gene. In DNA form, the CDR3 reads TGTGCCAGCAGTTTGATGGCGGGAGGGCCCGGCACCGGGGAGCTGTTTTTT. Residues: CASSLMAGGPGTGELFF.

With respect to this clone: The junction departs from the called germline gene at one end, perhaps through a read error. The chain is built from TRBV18 and TRBJ1-2, with D possibly matching TRBD1 (5 bases). The length of the CDR3 is 14 residues. Germline CDR1 reads KGHSH; CDR2 reads LQKENI. The chain's CDR3 is CASSSERQNYGCTF. The CDR3 nucleotides read TGTGCCAGCTCAAGTGAGAGACAGAACTATGGCTGCACCTTC.

For the CDR3, the DNA is TGTGCCAGCAGTGGTAGCGGGGGCCAAGAGACCCAGTACTTC. Translation: CASSGSGGQETQYF. This chain uses TRBV2 with TRBJ2-5; 9 positions agree with TRBD2. The CDR3 consists of 14 residues. Germline V gene data show CDR1 as SNHLY and CDR2 as FYNNEI. With V trimmed by 4 bases and J by 1 base, 1 base remained unmatched.

The rearrangement links TRBV4-1 to TRBJ2-1; a weak D match, TRBD1 (5 bases). This CDR3 has 14 residues. V dropped 1 base and J dropped 8 bases, with 12 bases sitting between them. Per the germline V gene, CDR1 is MGHRA and CDR2 is YSYEKL. CDR3 residues: CASSQVTTGDEQFF. The CDR3 coding sequence is TGCGCCAGCAGCCAAGTTACAACAGGTGATGAGCAGTTCTTC.

This sequence joins TRBV19 and TRBJ2-2; perhaps TRBD1 as D (6 bases). Trimming took off 0 bases at V and 6 bases at J, with 11 bases between the two ends. Germline V gives CDR1 LNHDA, CDR2 SQIVND (reference sequence). The CDR3 sequence is 15 residues long. The CDR3 region has the DNA TGTGCCAGTAGTATAGAGATCAGGGGTGCCGGGGAGCTGTTTTTT. This codes for CASSIEIRGAGELFF. Complete variable domain (other parts from reference TRBV19 and TRBJ2-2): DGGITQSPKYLFRKEGQNVTLSCEQNLNHDAMYWYRQDPGQGLRLIYYSQIVNDFQKGDIAEGYSVSREKKESFPLTVTSAQKNPTAFYLCASSIEIRGAGELFFGEGSRLTVL.

In DNA, the CDR3 is TGTGCCAGCAGCTTAGAGGGGTTAGGCGATGAGCAGTTCTTC. This codes for CASSLEGLGDEQFF. V gene TRBV7-8 combines with J gene TRBJ2-1; a possible D gene is TRBD1 (5 bases). Germline values: CDR1 SGHVS, CDR2 FQNEAQ. This CDR3 contains 14 residues. The V end lost 1 base, the J end lost 8 bases, and 12 bases lay between the germline ends. Drawing the rest from reference TRBV7-8 and TRBJ2-1, the complete variable domain is GAGVSQSPRYKVAKRGQDVALRCDPISGHVSLFWYQQALGQGPEFLTYFQNEAQLDKSGLPSDRFFAERPEGSVSTLKIQRTQQEDSAVYLCASSLEGLGDEQFFGPGTRLTVL.

This clone has more than one count but fewer than ten. The chain couples TRBV4-3 to TRBJ1-1, with D possibly being TRBD1 (5 bases). CDR1 is LGHNA, CDR2 YSLEER, per germline. V shed 0 bases and J shed 7 bases, with 12 bases lying between them. This CDR3 has 14 amino acids. Here the CDR3 reads CASSQDGAWGEAFF. The CDR3 coding sequence is TGCGCCAGCAGCCAAGATGGGGCCTGGGGTGAAGCTTTCTTT.

The chain has TRBV19 and TRBJ1-1; D perhaps matches TRBD1 (6 bases). The CDR3 length is 13 residues. Germline values: CDR1 LNHDA, CDR2 SQIVND (reference sequence). V lost 7 bases, J lost 1 base, and 10 bases lay in between. CDR3 sequence reads: CASTGRGNTEAFF. The CDR3 DNA follows: TGTGCCAGTACCGGCAGGGGGAACACTGAAGCTTTCTTT.